The 20 T cell receptor beta chains reported below all come from one sample, sequenced in a study of T cells in Graves' hyperthyroidism and ophthalmopathy. Using RNA transcripts as the source, TCR beta CDR3 regions were amplified. Primed by the HTBI set, a first-round RT-PCR was run on the TCR CDR3. TCRdb reanalysed the multiplex PCR reads using MiXCR and keeps one entry per CDR3 protein. The sample records some 490,000 distinct CDR3 sequences, about 22% being singletons. The material sequenced was blood. The receptor source for this set is a woman between 65 and 79 years old with Graves' ophthalmopathy.

This clonotype was seen repeatedly, ten times or more. The chain has TRBV6-1 and TRBJ1-2; the D gene is possibly TRBD1 (5 bases). Germline CDR1 MNHNS, CDR2 SASEGT. The V and J ends lost 9 bases and 1 base respectively, with 12 bases between them. The CDR3 contains 13 residues. The CDR3 reads CASYDRLNYGYTF. CDR3 bases: TGTGCCAGTTATGACAGACTTAACTATGGCTACACCTTC.

This clonotype was seen more than once but under ten times. The chain carries TRBV20-1 and TRBJ1-1; 8 bases align to TRBD1. With V trimmed by 2 bases and J by 1 base, 6 bases remained unmatched. The length of the CDR3 is 15 residues. Germline CDR1 is DFQATT and CDR2 is SNEGSKA (reference sequence). The CDR3 nucleotides are TGCAGTGCTAGACCGGCAGGACAGGGGAACACTGAAGCTTTCTTT. It specifies CSARPAGQGNTEAFF.

This clonotype was seen a few times. This chain uses TRBV3-1 with TRBJ1-2; D not certain. Germline V CDR1 and CDR2: LGHDT, YNNKEL (reference sequence). Trimming pared 1 base from V and 4 bases from J, leaving 16 bases between. The CDR3 covers 16 residues. The CDR3 reads CASSQAGRAGSYGYTF. In nucleotides, the CDR3 is TGTGCCAGCAGCCAAGCGGGGAGGGCAGGTTCCTATGGCTACACCTTC.

This chain uses TRBV30 with TRBJ2-1; 7 nucleotides line up with TRBD2. Looked up from germline, CDR1 is GTSNPN and CDR2 is SVGIG (reference sequence). The junction had 9 bases not matched to a gene; V was cut back by 2 bases and J by 5 bases. This CDR3 comprises 15 residues. The DNA of the CDR3 is TGTGCCTGGAGTAACCCGGGACTACTAGACAATGAGCAGTTCTTC. It translates to CAWSNPGLLDNEQFF.

This clonotype occurred many times. The rearrangement joins TRBV6-2 or TRBV6-3 to TRBJ2-1, with 8 bases fitting TRBD1. CDR1 MNHEY and CDR2 SVGEGT come from the germline V gene. V lost 4 bases and J lost 7; bases outside the gene matches: 12. There are 16 residues in the CDR3. The CDR3 spells CASSSRGQGWLNEQFF. The CDR3 DNA is TGTGCCAGCAGTTCCAGAGGACAGGGTTGGTTGAATGAGCAGTTCTTC.

This clonotype turned up a few times. V usage is TRBV6-1 and J usage is TRBJ2-7; 7 bases fit TRBD1. Germline lookup yields CDR1 MNHNS and CDR2 SASEGT. CDR3 length: 13 amino acids. V lost 7 bases, J lost 1 base, and 4 bases stayed unmatched. The DNA for the CDR3 is TGTGCCAGCATCAGACAGGGTTCCTACGAGCAGTACTTC. It specifies CASIRQGSYEQYF.

The chain recombines TRBV9 with TRBJ1-6; D ambiguous. The CDR3 totals 12 residues. Germline lookup yields CDR1 SGDLS and CDR2 YYNGEE. V gave up 0 bases and J gave up 13 bases, with 8 bases separating them. CDR3 coding DNA: TGTGCCAGCAGCGTAGGGGATGGGCCCCTCCACTTT. Amino acids: CASSVGDGPLHF.

There are a few counts of this clonotype. V usage is TRBV20-1 and J usage is TRBJ2-1; 11 bases line up with TRBD2. V dropped 2 bases and J dropped 3; count of bases not matched to a gene: 9. The CDR3 runs to 17 residues. CDR1 is DFQATT and CDR2 is SNEGSKA in the germline V gene (reference sequence). In nucleotides, the CDR3 is TGCAGTGCTAGATCCGAACTAGCGGGAGTTATCTACAATGAGCAGTTCTTC. This codes for CSARSELAGVIYNEQFF.

In this sample, this clonotype turned up a few times. V is TRBV19 and J is TRBJ2-2; 7 bases are a match to TRBD2. CDR1 and CDR2 (germline): LNHDA, SQIVND (reference sequence). V shed 0 bases, J shed 4 bases, and the junction held 14 bases outside the gene matches. CDR3 length equals 19 residues. The CDR3 nucleotides are TGTGCCAGTAGTATAGATCGCGGTAGCGGGCGTCTGGGCACCGGGGAGCTGTTTTTT. Translated: CASSIDRGSGRLGTGELFF.

This clonotype was picked up a small number of times. This rearrangement joins TRBV3-1 to TRBJ1-2; TRBD1 agrees at 9 bases. Germline CDR1 is LGHDT and CDR2 is YNNKEL (reference sequence). After removal of 0 bases from V and 7 bases from J, the junction contained 12 bases not matched to a gene. The CDR3 is 17 residues long. CDR3 sequence reads: CASSQELLTGTGFGYTF. The CDR3 region has the DNA TGTGCCAGCAGCCAAGAACTCTTGACAGGGACAGGGTTTGGCTACACCTTC.

This clonotype has at least ten counts. For the CDR3, the DNA is TGTGCCAGCAGAACGCCCGGGGCCCCCTACGAGCAGTACTTC. Protein product: CASRTPGAPYEQYF. The chain employs TRBV28 and TRBJ2-7; perhaps D is TRBD1 or TRBD2 (5 bases each). V shed 6 bases and J shed 2 bases, with 14 bases lying between them. The CDR3 extends over 14 amino acids. The germline V gene encodes CDR1 MDHEN and CDR2 SYDVKM.

This clonotype was observed a few times. The rearrangement joins TRBV7-3 to TRBJ1-2; D gene unclear. CDR3 length equals 15 residues. V lost 5 bases to trimming and J lost 5 bases, with 18 bases between them. Germline values: CDR1 SGHTA, CDR2 FQGTGA. CDR3 loop: CASSVNPGQEYGYTF. The DNA for the CDR3 is TGTGCCAGCAGCGTTAATCCGGGCCAGGAGTATGGCTACACCTTC.

This clonotype came up a few times. The chain recombines TRBV27 with TRBJ2-2; 8 positions agree with TRBD1. Per the germline V gene, CDR1 is MNHEY and CDR2 is SMNVEV (reference sequence). This CDR3 has 16 residues. The V segment lost 2 bases and the J segment 6 bases; nucleotides outside the gene matches: 8. This chain's CDR3 is CASSLQGAVRAGELFF. CDR3 sequence (DNA): TGTGCCAGCAGTTTACAGGGGGCCGTAAGGGCCGGGGAGCTGTTTTTT.

The gene calls are TRBV7-9 and TRBJ2-7; 13 nucleotides line up with TRBD2. The CDR3 runs 15 residues. The V and J ends lost 5 bases and 6 bases, in that order; junction bases with no gene match: 7. Germline V gene data show CDR1 as SEHNR and CDR2 as FQNEAQ (reference sequence). The CDR3 protein is CASSPQGLAGPEQYF. For the CDR3, the DNA is TGTGCCAGCAGCCCGCAGGGACTAGCGGGACCCGAGCAGTACTTC.

The chain couples TRBV10-3 to TRBJ2-1; D not certain. The CDR3 consists of 11 residues. Trimming took off 6 bases at V and 10 bases at J, with 10 bases between the two ends. Germline V gene sequence: CDR1 ENHRY, CDR2 SYGVKD. CDR3 DNA: TGTGCCATCAGCACGGACCGAGAGCAGTTCTTC. This sequence encodes CAISTDREQFF.

This clonotype has only a few counts. The rearrangement uses TRBV7-2 and TRBJ2-1; D remains unclear. This CDR3 spans 17 amino acids. V lost 2 bases and J lost 0, with 14 bases in between. Germline CDR1 SGHTA, CDR2 FQGNSA. The CDR3 sequence is CASSLPRGGGSYNEQFF. CDR3 nucleotides: TGTGCCAGCAGCTTACCCCGTGGTGGTGGCTCCTACAATGAGCAGTTCTTC.

This clonotype has more than one count but fewer than ten. The rearrangement uses TRBV5-1 and TRBJ2-7, with D perhaps matching TRBD1 (6 bases). Looked up from germline, CDR1 is SGHRS and CDR2 is YFSETQ. The CDR3 length is 16 residues. V was trimmed by 6 bases and J by 0 bases, leaving 19 bases between them. This chain's CDR3 is CASKVQGTGFSYEQYF. In nucleotides, the CDR3 is TGCGCCAGCAAGGTACAGGGTACCGGATTCTCCTACGAGCAGTACTTC.

This CDR3 reads CASRSGTRSYEQYF. The CDR3 coding sequence is TGTGCCAGCAGGTCCGGGACTAGGTCCTACGAGCAGTACTTC. The chain is built from TRBV2 and TRBJ2-7, with 8 nucleotides matching TRBD2. CDR1 is SNHLY and CDR2 is FYNNEI in the germline V gene. The CDR3 is made up of 14 amino acids. The V and J ends lost 6 bases and 1 base, in that order; junction bases with no gene match: 5.

This chain uses TRBV12-5 with TRBJ2-1; 7 nucleotides match TRBD2. The CDR3 loop spans 13 amino acids. From germline, CDR1 is LGHNT and CDR2 FRNRAP. V lost 7 bases and J lost 8; bases outside the gene matches: 8. Here the CDR3 DNA reads TGTGCTAGTGCAACCGGGACTACCTATGAGCAGTTCTTC. It is translated as CASATGTTYEQFF.

The V call is TRBV28, the J call TRBJ2-3; 15 bases line up with TRBD2. Germline values: CDR1 MDHEN, CDR2 SYDVKM. The CDR3 is 18 amino acids. With 6 bases clipped from V and 0 bases from J, the junction kept 7 bases outside the gene matches. CDR3 sequence: CASSRGLAGGGSTDTQYF. The CDR3 DNA sequence: TGTGCCAGCAGCCGGGGACTAGCGGGAGGAGGTAGCACAGATACGCAGTATTTT.